A single T cell receptor (beta chain) is shown here with its context. The antigen remains unidentified. In the PCR, 60 Vbeta and 13 Jbeta primers were used. The protocol was immunoSEQ multiplex PCR, while the TCRdb copy is restricted to in-frame clones and leaves out a portion. This table has a few hundred thousand clones, approximately 90% appearing once. These data come from a study of cytomegalovirus exposure and HLA in healthy donors. Whole-study findings and limits: While the bulk of TCR sequences proved rare, some public TCRs turned up in many donors.

Looked up from germline, CDR1 is KGHSH and CDR2 is LQKENI. V was shortened by 1 base and J by 4 bases, with 11 bases between the two germline ends. This CDR3 has 16 amino acids. The origin of this receptor is a woman younger than 30 in good health and CMV-seronegative. V usage is TRBV18 and J usage is TRBJ2-6; a weak D match, TRBD1 (6 bases). Sequenced material: PBMCs. This chain's CDR3 is CASSPRQESGANVLTF. The CDR3 nucleotides read TGTGCCAGCTCACCACGACAGGAGTCCGGGGCCAACGTCCTGACTTTC.